This TCR beta chain was sequenced for a study of T cell repertoires in MIS-A myocarditis (dated by TCRdb to between 2022 and 2023). The QIAamp DNA FFPE kit was used to extract genomic DNA from formalin-fixed paraffin-embedded autopsy tissue. TCRbeta CDR3 regions were amplified by the immunoSEQ bias-controlled multiplex PCR and were subjected to high-throughput sequencing. In the source study's methods: CDR3 sequences were collapsed and filtered with the immunoSEQ vendor pipeline, and the abundance and frequency of each unique TCRbeta CDR3 were thereby quantified. Dominant CDR3 amino acid sequences were clustered with SARS-CoV-2-specific ImmuneCODE TCRbeta sequences by CD-HIT at a 90% global sequence identity threshold. Clones were classed as hyperexpanded at frequencies of 0.1 to 1 and as large at frequencies of 0.01 to 0.1. For the dominant clones, CDR3 amino acid sequences and V and J gene assignments were confirmed with MiXCR. The R stringdist package was used to compute Levenshtein distances between the patient clonotypes and the ImmuneCODE hits. Here the immuneACCESS table is served through TCRdb, limited to in-frame sequences with V and J called. Missing clones are a known gap in these copies; in checked studies unresolved V genes cover under half, and the rest lacks a known reason. That table gives V, J and clone size, and the DNA gave D and trimming. The sample contains some 10,000 clones, 80% to 90% of them found a single time. The ten largest make up around 2% of the sample.

A note on this clone: Its antigen is still unknown. No much larger clone is present one base from it, and per-base qualities are unavailable.

From the cysteine through the phenylalanine, the CDR3 covers 12 amino acids. Solely the CDR3 DNA is kept, with 36 bases framed from the first base. Deletion took 6 bases off V and 5 bases off J, with a span of 13 bases between the germline ends. The CDR1 and CDR2 encoded by the germline V gene are SQVTM and ANQGSEA. Specimen: thoracic lymph node tissue obtained at autopsy. The V and J segments used are TRBV29-1 and TRBJ1-2, with the identity of the D gene unclear. This receptor was taken from a man aged 18 to 30 with fulminant myocarditis from multisystem inflammatory syndrome in adults (MIS-A) after COVID-19. The sequence in DNA is TGCAGCGTCGACGGACCGCCGTATGGCTACACCTTC. It specifies CSVDGPPYGYTF.